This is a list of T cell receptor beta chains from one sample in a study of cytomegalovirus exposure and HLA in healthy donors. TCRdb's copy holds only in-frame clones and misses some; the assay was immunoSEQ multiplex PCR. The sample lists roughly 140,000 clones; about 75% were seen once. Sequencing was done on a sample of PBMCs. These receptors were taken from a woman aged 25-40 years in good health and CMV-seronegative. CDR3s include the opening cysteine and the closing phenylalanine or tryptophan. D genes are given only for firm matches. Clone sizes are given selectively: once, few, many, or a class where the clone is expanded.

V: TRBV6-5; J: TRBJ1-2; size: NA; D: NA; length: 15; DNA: TGTGCCAGCAGCCTGGCTCAGGGCGGATTTGTTAGCTACACCTTC; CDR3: CASSLAQGGFVSYTF
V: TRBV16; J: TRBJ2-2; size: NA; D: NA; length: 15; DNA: TGTGCCAGCAGCCAAACAGGCGGCCTGCCCGGGGAGCTGTTTTTT; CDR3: CASSQTGGLPGELFF
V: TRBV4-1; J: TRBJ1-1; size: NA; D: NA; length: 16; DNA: TGCGCCAGCAGCCAAGACCTCATCGAAGGGGACACTGAAGCTTTCTTT; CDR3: CASSQDLIEGDTEAFF
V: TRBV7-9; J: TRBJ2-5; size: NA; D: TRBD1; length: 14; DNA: TGTGCCAGCAGCCCGCCCGGCAGGGGGGAGACCCAGTACTTC; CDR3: CASSPPGRGETQYF
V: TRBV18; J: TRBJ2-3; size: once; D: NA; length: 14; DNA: TGTGCCAGCTCACCGGTCAGGGAGGCAGATACGCAGTATTTT; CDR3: CASSPVREADTQYF
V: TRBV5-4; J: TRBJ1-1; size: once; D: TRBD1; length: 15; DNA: TGTGCCAGCAGCTTGGGAGGGACAGGGAACACTGAAGCTTTCTTT; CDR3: CASSLGGTGNTEAFF
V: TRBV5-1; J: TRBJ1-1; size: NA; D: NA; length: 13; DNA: TGCGCCAGCAGCGCGGTTATAAACACTGAAGCTTTCTTT; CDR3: CASSAVINTEAFF
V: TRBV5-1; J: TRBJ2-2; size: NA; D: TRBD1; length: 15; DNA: TGCGCCAGCAGCCCGGGACAGATGAACACCGGGGAGCTGTTTTTT; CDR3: CASSPGQMNTGELFF
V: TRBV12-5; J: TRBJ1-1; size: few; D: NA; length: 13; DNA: TGTGCTAGTGGCCCGGACAGTAACACTGAAGCTTTCTTT; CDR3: CASGPDSNTEAFF
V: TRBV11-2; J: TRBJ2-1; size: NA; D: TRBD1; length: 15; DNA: TGTGCCAGCAGCTGGGGACAGGGGACCTACAATGAGCAGTTCTTC; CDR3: CASSWGQGTYNEQFF
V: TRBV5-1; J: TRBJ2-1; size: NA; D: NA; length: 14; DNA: TGCGCCAGCAGTTATGGACAGACTTACAATGAGCAGTTCTTC; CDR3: CASSYGQTYNEQFF
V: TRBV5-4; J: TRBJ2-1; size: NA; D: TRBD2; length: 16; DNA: TGTGCCAGCAGCTTGGGGGCGGGGGGGCCGTCCAATGAGCAGTTCTTC; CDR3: CASSLGAGGPSNEQFF
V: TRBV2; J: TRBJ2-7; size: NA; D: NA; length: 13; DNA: TGTGCCAGCAGTGACGCGGGAACCTACGAGCAGTACTTC; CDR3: CASSDAGTYEQYF
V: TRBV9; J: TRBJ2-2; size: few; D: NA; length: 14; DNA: TGTGCCAGCAGCGTACCACAGATCACCGGGGAGCTGTTTTTT; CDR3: CASSVPQITGELFF
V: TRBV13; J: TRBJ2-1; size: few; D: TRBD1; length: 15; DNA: TGTGCCCAAACCAAGAGAGGACAGGGGGCTGGTGAGCAGTTCTTC; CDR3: CAQTKRGQGAGEQFF
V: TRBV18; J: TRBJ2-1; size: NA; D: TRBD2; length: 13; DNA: TGTGCCAGCTCACTTGTCCTAGCGGATGAGCAGTTCTTC; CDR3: CASSLVLADEQFF
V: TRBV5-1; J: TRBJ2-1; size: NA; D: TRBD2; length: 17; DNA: TGCGCCAGCAGCTTGGCCTCTAGCGGGGGAATGTACAATGAGCAGTTCTTC; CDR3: CASSLASSGGMYNEQFF
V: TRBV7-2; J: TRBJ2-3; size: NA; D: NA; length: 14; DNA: TGTGCCAGCAGCTTAGTGGTCCCGGAGGATACGCAGTATTTT; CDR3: CASSLVVPEDTQYF
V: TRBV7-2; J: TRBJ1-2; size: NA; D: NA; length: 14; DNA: TGTGCCAGCAGCTTACGGTCAGGGGAGCATGGCTACACCTTC; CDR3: CASSLRSGEHGYTF
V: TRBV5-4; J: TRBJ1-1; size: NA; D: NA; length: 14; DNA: TGTGCCAGCAGCTCGAAACAGGGATTGACTGAAGCTTTCTTT; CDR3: CASSSKQGLTEAFF
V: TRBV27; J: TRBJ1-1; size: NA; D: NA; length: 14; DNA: TGTGCCACCGGTATGGGGGGTACGAACACTGAAGCTTTCTTT; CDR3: CATGMGGTNTEAFF
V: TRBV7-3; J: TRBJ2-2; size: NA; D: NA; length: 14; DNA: TGTGCCAGCAGCTTACGGGGGAACACCGGGGAGCTGTTTTTT; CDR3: CASSLRGNTGELFF
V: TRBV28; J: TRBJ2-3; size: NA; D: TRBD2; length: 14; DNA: TGTGCCAGCCTTAAGCGGGGGATCTCGGATACGCAGTATTTT; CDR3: CASLKRGISDTQYF
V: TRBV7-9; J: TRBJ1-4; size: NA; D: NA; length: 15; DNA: TGTGCCAGCAGCCCCGGTTTGGTACTAGATGAAAAACTGTTTTTT; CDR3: CASSPGLVLDEKLFF
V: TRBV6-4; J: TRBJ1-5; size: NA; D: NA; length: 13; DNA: TGTGCCAGCAGTACAGGTTCCAATCAGCCCCAGCATTTT; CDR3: CASSTGSNQPQHF
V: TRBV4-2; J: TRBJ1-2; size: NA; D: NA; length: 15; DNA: TGTGCCAGCAGCCCCCCAGGGCTTTCGAACTATGGCTACACCTTC; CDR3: CASSPPGLSNYGYTF
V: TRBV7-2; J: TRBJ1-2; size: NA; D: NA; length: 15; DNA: TGTGCCAGCAGCTCCAGAGGGGAAGCGGGCTATGGCTACACCTTC; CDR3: CASSSRGEAGYGYTF
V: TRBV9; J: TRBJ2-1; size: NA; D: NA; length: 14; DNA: TGTGCCAGCAGCGTAGGCGTTATGGACAATGAGCAGTTCTTC; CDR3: CASSVGVMDNEQFF
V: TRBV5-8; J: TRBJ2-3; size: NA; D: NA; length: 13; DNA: TGTGCCAGCAGCTTCTACAGCACAGATACGCAGTATTTT; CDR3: CASSFYSTDTQYF
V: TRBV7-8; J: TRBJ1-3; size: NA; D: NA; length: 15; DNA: TGTGCCAGCAGCTTACAGATCCACTCTGGAAACACCATATATTTT; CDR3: CASSLQIHSGNTIYF
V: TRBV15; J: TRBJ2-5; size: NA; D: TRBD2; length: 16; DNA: TGTGCCACCAGCAGAACGAATAGCGGGGGCCAAGAGACCCAGTACTTC; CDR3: CATSRTNSGGQETQYF
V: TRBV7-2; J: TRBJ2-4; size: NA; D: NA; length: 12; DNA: TGTGCCAGCAGCTCTCTACAAAACATTCAGTACTTC; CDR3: CASSSLQNIQYF
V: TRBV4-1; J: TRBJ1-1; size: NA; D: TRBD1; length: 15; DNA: TGCGCCAGCAGCCAAGGAGACAGGGGGAACACTGAAGCTTTCTTT; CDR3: CASSQGDRGNTEAFF
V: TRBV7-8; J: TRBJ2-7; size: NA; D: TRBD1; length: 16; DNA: TGTGCCATCGAGACTCTACCGGGACAGGAATCCTACGAGCAGTACTTC; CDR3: CAIETLPGQESYEQYF
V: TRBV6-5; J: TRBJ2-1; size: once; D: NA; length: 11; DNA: TGTGCCAGCAGTTATGGGGCTGCGAATTTCTTC; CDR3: CASSYGAANFF
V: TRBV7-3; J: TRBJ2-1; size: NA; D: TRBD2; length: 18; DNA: TGTGCCAGCAGCGTAGCGGGGGACCTCCGTAGCTCCTACAATGAGCAGTTCTTC; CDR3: CASSVAGDLRSSYNEQFF
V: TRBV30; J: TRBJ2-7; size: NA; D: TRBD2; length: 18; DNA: TGTGCCTGGAGTCACGGGACTAGCGGGGGGTATAGCTCCTACGAGCAGTACTTC; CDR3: CAWSHGTSGGYSSYEQYF
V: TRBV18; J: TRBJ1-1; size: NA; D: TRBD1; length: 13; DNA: TGTGCCAGCTCACCGCCGGGACAGGGGCCGGCTTTCTTT; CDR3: CASSPPGQGPAFF
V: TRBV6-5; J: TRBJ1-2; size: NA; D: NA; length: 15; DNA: TGTGCCAGCAGTTACCCCCCTGTGGAGGCTAATGGCTACACCTTC; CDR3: CASSYPPVEANGYTF
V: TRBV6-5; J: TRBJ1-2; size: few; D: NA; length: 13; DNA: TGTGCCAGCAGTTACCCCAGGGGAGCTGGCTACACCTTC; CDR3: CASSYPRGAGYTF
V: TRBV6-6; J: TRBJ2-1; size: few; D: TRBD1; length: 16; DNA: TGTGCCAGCAGTTCTCGACGGACAGGGGGTGACAATGAGCAGTTCTTC; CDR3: CASSSRRTGGDNEQFF
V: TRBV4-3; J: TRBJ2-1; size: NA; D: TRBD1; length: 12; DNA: TGCGCCAGCAGTCTAGACAGGGCTGAGCAGTTCTTC; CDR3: CASSLDRAEQFF
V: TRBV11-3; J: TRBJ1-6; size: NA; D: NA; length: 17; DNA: TGTGCCAGCACCAACTGGGGGAAGGGGACAAATAATTCACCCCTCCACTTT; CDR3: CASTNWGKGTNNSPLHF
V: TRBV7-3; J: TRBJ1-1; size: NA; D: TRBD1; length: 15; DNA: TGTGCCAGCAGCTTAACCCACAGGGGGGACACTGAAGCTTTCTTT; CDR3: CASSLTHRGDTEAFF
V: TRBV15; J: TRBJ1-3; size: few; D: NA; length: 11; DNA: TGTGCCACCCTGTCTGGAAACACCATATATTTT; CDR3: CATLSGNTIYF
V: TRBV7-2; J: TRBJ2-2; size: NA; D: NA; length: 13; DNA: TGTGCCAGCAGCTCCCCAAATACCGGGGAGCTGTTTTTT; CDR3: CASSSPNTGELFF
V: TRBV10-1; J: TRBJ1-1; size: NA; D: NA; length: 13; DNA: TGCGCCAGCAGTGTGGCAGGCTACACTGAAGCTTTCTTT; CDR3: CASSVAGYTEAFF
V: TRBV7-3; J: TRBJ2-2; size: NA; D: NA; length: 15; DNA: TGTGCCAGCAGCGAAAGACTCGGCGGGACCGGGGAGCTGTTTTTT; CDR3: CASSERLGGTGELFF
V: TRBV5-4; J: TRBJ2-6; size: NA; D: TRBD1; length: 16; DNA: TGTGCCGGCAGCTTGGGACAGCCCTCTGGGGCCAACGTCCTGACTTTC; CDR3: CAGSLGQPSGANVLTF
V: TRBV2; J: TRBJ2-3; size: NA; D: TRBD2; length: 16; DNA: TGTGCCAGCAGCTCCCAGGTTTCGGGGGGGGCAGATACGCAGTATTTT; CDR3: CASSSQVSGGADTQYF
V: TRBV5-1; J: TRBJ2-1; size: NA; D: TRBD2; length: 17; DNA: TGCGCCAGCAGCCCGAGAAGGACTAGCGGGGTTGAGGATGAGCAGTTCTTC; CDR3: CASSPRRTSGVEDEQFF
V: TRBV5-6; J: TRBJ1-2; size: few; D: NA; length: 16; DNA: TGTGCCAGCACCAAAAAGGGCAGGGGAGATGACTATGGCTACACCTTC; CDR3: CASTKKGRGDDYGYTF